This T cell receptor beta chain originates from a study of OX40 agonist ivuxolimab in advanced cancers. Trimming took 6 bases from V and 5 from J; bases not matched to a gene: 20. The CDR3 runs 20 residues. Germline CDR1 and CDR2: MDHEN and SYDVKM. TCRdb keeps only in-frame clones here, not all; method: immunoSEQ multiplex PCR. This table holds about 47,000 clones, around 84% found once. Samples of blood were obtained at baseline, on cycle 4 day 1, and on cycle 7 day 1. This sequence joins TRBV28 and TRBJ2-1; 12 nucleotides align to TRBD2. The material sequenced was CD4+ or CD8+ T cells sorted from blood, taken in a trial of the OX40 agonist ivuxolimab. This clonotype was sampled from an adult with an advanced solid tumor such as melanoma, head and neck, liver or kidney cancer. The chain's CDR3 is CASSHPSTRTSGTFNNEQFF. CDR3 DNA: TGTGCCAGCAGCCACCCTTCTACCAGGACTAGCGGGACGTTCAACAATGAGCAGTTCTTC.